This TCR beta chain was captured by sequencing in a study of shared clonotypes between healthy human individuals. Study results and limitations: Only blood samples were collected, and tissue repertoires likely differ. The study drew on few donors, limiting represented genetic and exposure-history diversity. Clonotype sharing levels among donors were expected to vary with sequencing depth.

Deletions cut 0 bases from V and 9 bases from J, with 12 bases between. The CDR3 consists of 14 residues. CDR1 is SGHTA, CDR2 FQGNSA, per germline. Concerning this clone: Its cognate antigen is unknown.

Every immunoSEQ plate was one replicate of a subset's evenly spread DNA. Sequenced by immunoSEQ multiplex PCR; TCRdb stores in-frame clones only, minus some. This table holds 2 million to 2.5 million clones, over 85% found once. What was sequenced was naive CD4+ T cells from PBMCs. As to subset: CD45RA+ positively selected. The TCR was taken from a man younger than 30 in good health. Some clones in this sample may be carry-over from other donors' samples. This sequence joins TRBV7-2 and TRBJ2-1; D perhaps matches TRBD1 (5 bases). The CDR3 is CASSLAQAIVEQFF. In nucleotides, the CDR3 is TGTGCCAGCAGCTTAGCACAGGCCATAGTTGAGCAGTTCTTC.